The sequence of this T cell receptor (beta chain) was determined in a study of Ad26.COV2.S vaccination and SARS-CoV-2 variants. Described treatment: approximately 18 received Ad26.COV2.S at low or high dose, single or two shots; several received placebo; per-sample allocation not given. Day 63 after the first vaccine or placebo injection was the time point for sampling. The individual, an adult aged 18-55 years, was a donor in Boston. Germline CDR1 SEHNR, CDR2 FQNEAQ (reference sequence). The CDR3 covers 11 residues. V gave up 5 bases and J gave up 8 bases, with 10 bases separating them. This clone was detected once. The data were produced by immunoSEQ multiplex PCR, yet TCRdb's version contains in-frame clones alone and is incomplete. The sample comprises over 250,000 clones, around 87% of which are singletons, and over 2.5% rests with the top ten.

The gene calls are TRBV7-9 and TRBJ2-7; possibly TRBD1 for D (5 bases). This sequence was found in a person aged 18-60 years who received the Ad26.COV2.S COVID-19 vaccine or a placebo. Sequenced material: peripheral blood, taken in a trial of Ad26.COV2.S vaccine versus placebo. CDR3 residues: CASSDSLKQYF. The CDR3 region has the DNA TGTGCCAGCAGCGACAGTTTAAAGCAGTACTTC.